The following is a T cell receptor (beta chain) sequence with its context. The data are from a study of blood T cell repertoires in COVID-19. Overall study context: There were acute and convalescent COVID-19 samples, and they came from the United States, Italy and Spain. Sources were T cells, B-cell-depleted T cells, or PBMCs; the material itself was cDNA or gDNA.

V was clipped by 3 bases and J by 4 bases, with 15 bases between them. CDR3 size: 15 residues. The V gene's germline CDR1 is MDHEN and CDR2 SYDVKM. The assay was immunoSEQ multiplex PCR, and TCRdb's table has in-frame clones only and misses some. In the table there are approximately 200,000 clones, approximately 81% of which are singletons. Material: peripheral blood. The clonotype originates from a woman aged 55-69 years who had recovered from COVID-19. The chain recombines TRBV28 with TRBJ1-2; no definite D call. CDR3 sequence reads: CASSFWRGSPYGYTF. The CDR3 nucleotides are TGTGCCAGCAGTTTTTGGCGAGGTTCCCCCTATGGCTACACCTTC.